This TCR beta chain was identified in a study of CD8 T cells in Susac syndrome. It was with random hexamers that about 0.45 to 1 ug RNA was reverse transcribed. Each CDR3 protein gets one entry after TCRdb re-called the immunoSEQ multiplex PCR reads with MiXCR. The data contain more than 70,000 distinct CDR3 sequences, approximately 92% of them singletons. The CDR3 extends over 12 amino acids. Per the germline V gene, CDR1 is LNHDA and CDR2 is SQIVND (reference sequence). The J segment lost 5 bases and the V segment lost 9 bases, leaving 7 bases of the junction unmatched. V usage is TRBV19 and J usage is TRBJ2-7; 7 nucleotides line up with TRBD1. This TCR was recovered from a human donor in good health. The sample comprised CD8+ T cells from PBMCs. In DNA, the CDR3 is TGTGCCAGCTCTGGGACAGCTGACGAGCAGTACTTC. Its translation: CASSGTADEQYF.